This TCR beta chain was obtained from a study of graft-versus-host responses after intestinal transplantation. Study details: Grafts that recipients had were multivisceral, liver-intestinal, or isolated intestinal transplants. All recipients were given anti-thymocyte globulin induction, and tacrolimus and steroids were then administered for three to four years. Study-level points and caveats: Peak circulating GvH clone levels tracked with early post-transplant HvG declines. Investigators detected GvH clones in recipient marrow, with some emerging earlier in ileum or blood.

Only in-frame clones appear in the TCRdb table, and some are missing; sequencing was by immunoSEQ multiplex PCR. The repertoire has 90,000 to 95,000 clones, over 75% of them found once; the top ten carry approximately 0.54%. Germline V gives CDR1 MGHDK, CDR2 SYGVNS. The CDR3 has 12 residues. With 1 base removed from V and 7 bases from J, the gap between germline ends came to 5 bases. As to this clone: What it binds is not known.

The sequences come from unstimulated CD8+ T cells sorted from spleen or lymph node cells, collected before intestinal transplant. This chain uses TRBV25-1 with TRBJ2-1; no reliable D call. This receptor was obtained from a human donor who received an intestinal transplant. CDR3 in DNA: TGTGCCAGCAGTGAATTAGCAAATGAGCAGTTCTTC. Translating it yields CASSELANEQFF.